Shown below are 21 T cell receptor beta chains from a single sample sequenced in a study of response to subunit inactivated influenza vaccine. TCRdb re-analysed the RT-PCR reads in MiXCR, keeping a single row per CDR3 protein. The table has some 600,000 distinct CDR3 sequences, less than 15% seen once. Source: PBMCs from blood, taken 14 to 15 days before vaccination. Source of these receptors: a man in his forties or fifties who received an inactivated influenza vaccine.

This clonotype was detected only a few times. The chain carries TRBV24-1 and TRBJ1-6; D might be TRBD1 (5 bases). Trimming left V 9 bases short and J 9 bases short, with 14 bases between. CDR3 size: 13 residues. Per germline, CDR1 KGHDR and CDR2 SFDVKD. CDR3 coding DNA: TGTGCCACCTACCGGGGCCGGGGTTCACCCCTCCACTTT. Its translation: CATYRGRGSPLHF.

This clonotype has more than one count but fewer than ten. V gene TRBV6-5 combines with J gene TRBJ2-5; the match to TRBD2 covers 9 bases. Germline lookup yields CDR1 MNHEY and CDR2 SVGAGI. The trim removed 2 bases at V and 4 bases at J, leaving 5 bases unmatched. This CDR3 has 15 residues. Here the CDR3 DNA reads TGTGCCAGCAGTTACCTAGCGGGGAGAACAGAGACCCAGTACTTC. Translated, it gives CASSYLAGRTETQYF.

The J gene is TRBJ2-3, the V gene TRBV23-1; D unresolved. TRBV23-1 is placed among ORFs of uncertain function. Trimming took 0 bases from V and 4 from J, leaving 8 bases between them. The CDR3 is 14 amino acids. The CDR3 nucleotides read TGCGCCAGCAGTCAATCTTGGGGTGCAGATACGCAGTATTTT. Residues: CASSQSWGADTQYF.

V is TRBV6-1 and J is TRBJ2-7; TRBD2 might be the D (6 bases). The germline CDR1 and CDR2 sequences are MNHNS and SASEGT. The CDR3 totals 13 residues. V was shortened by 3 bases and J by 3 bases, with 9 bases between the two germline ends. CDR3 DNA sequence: TGTGCCAGCAGTGACGCGACTAGCTACGAGCAGTACTTC. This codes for CASSDATSYEQYF.

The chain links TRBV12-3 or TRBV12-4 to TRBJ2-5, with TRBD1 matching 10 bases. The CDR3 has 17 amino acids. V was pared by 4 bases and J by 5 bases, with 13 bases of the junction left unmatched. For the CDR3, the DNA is TGTGCCAGCAGTTCGGGGGCCGGGACAGGGGAAGGGGAGACCCAGTACTTC. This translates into CASSSGAGTGEGETQYF.

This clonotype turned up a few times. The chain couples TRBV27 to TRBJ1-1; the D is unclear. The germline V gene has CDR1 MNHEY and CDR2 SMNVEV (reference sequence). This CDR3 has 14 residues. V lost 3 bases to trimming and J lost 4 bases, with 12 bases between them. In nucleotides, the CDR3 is TGTGCCAGCAGTTTCAACCGGTTCCCCACTGAAGCTTTCTTT. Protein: CASSFNRFPTEAFF.

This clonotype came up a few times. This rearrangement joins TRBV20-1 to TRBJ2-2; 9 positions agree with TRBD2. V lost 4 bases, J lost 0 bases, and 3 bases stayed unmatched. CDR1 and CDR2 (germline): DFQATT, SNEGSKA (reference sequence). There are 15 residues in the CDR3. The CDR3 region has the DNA TGCAGTGCTAAGACTAGCGGAACGAACACCGGGGAGCTGTTTTTT. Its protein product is CSAKTSGTNTGELFF.

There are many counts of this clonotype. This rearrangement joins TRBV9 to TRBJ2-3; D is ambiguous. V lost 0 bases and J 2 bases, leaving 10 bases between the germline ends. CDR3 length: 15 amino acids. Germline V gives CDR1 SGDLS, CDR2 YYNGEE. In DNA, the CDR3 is TGTGCCAGCAGCGTAGCTGGCCAGGCCACAGATACGCAGTATTTT. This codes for CASSVAGQATDTQYF.

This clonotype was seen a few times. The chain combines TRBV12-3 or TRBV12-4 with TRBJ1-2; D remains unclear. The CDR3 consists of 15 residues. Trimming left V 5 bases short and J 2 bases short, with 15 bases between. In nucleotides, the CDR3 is TGTGCCAGCAGTACCCTGATGCCCTCCAACTATGGCTACACCTTC. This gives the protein CASSTLMPSNYGYTF.

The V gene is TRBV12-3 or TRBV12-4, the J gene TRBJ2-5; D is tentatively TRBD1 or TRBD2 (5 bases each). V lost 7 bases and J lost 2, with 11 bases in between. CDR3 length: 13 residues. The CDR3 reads CASTEGPQETQYF. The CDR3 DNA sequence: TGTGCCAGCACCGAGGGACCACAAGAGACCCAGTACTTC.

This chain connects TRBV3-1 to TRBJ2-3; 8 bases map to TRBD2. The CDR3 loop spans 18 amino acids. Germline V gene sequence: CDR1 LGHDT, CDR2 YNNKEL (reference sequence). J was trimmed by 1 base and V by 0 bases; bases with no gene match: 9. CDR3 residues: CASSQEDRTSLGTDTQYF. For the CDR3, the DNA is TGTGCCAGCAGCCAAGAAGATCGGACTAGCCTGGGCACAGATACGCAGTATTTT.

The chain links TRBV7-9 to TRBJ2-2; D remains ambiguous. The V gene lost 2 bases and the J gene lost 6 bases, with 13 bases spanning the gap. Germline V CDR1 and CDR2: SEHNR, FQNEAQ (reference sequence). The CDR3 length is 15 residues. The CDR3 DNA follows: TGTGCCAGCAGCTTATTGGCCAAACCCCCCGGGGAGCTGTTTTTT. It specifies CASSLLAKPPGELFF.

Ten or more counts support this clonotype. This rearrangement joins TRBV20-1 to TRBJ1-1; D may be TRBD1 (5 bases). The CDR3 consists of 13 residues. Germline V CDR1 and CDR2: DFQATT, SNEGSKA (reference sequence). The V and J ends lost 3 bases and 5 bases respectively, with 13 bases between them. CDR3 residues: CSARPRGGTEAFF. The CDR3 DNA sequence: TGCAGTGCTAGGCCCCGCGGGGGAACTGAAGCTTTCTTT.

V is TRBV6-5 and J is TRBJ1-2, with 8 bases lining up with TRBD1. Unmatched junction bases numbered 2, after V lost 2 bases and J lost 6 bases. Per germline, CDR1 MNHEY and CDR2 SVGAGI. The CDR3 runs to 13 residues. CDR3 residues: CASSYQGANGYTF. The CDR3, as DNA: TGTGCCAGCAGTTACCAGGGGGCCAATGGCTACACCTTC.

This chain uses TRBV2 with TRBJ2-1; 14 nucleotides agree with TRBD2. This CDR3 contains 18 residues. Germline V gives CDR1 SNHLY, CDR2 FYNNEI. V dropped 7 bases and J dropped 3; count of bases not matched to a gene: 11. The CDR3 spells CASNVGLAGEGSYNEQFF. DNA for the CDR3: TGTGCCAGCAATGTGGGACTAGCGGGAGAAGGGAGCTACAATGAGCAGTTCTTC.

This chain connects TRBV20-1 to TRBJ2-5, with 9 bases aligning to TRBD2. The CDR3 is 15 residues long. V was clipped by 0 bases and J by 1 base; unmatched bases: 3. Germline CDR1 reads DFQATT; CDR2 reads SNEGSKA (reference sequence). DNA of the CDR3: TGCAGTGCTAGAGAGGCTAGCGGGACCCAAGAGACCCAGTACTTC. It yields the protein CSAREASGTQETQYF.

CDR3 in amino acids: CASSLGPQGARNEQYF. CDR3 DNA: TGTGCCAGCAGTTTGGGTCCTCAGGGGGCGCGAAACGAGCAGTACTTC. This sequence joins TRBV12-3 or TRBV12-4 and TRBJ2-7, with 8 positions matching TRBD1. V shed 3 bases and J 5 bases; nucleotides not matched to a gene: 12. The length of the CDR3 is 16 residues.

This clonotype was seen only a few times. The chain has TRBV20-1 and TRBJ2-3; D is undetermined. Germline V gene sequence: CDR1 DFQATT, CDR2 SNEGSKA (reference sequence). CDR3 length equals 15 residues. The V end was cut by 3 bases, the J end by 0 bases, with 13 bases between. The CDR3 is CSASDLAASTDTQYF. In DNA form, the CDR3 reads TGCAGTGCTAGTGACCTCGCTGCTAGCACAGATACGCAGTATTTT.

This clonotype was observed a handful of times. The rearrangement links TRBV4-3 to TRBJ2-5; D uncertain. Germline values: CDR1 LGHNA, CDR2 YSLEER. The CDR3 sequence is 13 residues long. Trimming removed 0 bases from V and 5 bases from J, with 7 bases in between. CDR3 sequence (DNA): TGCGCCAGCAGCCAAGATAGGTGGGAGACCCAGTACTTC. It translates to CASSQDRWETQYF.

The CDR3 DNA sequence: TGCAGTGCTAGTTCTAGCGGGCCCTTAGGTGAGCAGTTCTTC. It codes for CSASSSGPLGEQFF. This chain connects TRBV20-1 to TRBJ2-1; 8 nucleotides match TRBD2. V dropped 3 bases and J dropped 9; count of bases not matched to a gene: 10. CDR1 DFQATT and CDR2 SNEGSKA come from the germline V gene (reference sequence). The CDR3 sequence is 14 residues long.

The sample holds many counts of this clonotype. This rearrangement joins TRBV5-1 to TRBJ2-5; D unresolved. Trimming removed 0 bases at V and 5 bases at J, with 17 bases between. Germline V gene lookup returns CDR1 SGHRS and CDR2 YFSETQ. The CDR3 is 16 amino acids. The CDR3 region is CASSLVGVSSQETQYF. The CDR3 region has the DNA TGCGCCAGCAGCTTGGTTGGGGTTTCTTCGCAGGAGACCCAGTACTTC.